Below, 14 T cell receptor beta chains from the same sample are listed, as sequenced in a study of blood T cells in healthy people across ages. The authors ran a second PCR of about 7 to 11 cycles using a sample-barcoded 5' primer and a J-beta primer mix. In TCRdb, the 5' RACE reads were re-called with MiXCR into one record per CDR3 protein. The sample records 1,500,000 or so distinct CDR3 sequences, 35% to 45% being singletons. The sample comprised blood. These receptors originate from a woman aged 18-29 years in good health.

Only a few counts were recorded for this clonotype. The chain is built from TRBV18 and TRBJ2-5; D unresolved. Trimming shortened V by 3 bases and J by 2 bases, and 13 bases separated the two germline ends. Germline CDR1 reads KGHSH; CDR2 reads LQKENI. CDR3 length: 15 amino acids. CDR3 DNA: TGTGCCAGCTCACCCCTCGTGGGCCCGCAAGAGACCCAGTACTTC. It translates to CASSPLVGPQETQYF.

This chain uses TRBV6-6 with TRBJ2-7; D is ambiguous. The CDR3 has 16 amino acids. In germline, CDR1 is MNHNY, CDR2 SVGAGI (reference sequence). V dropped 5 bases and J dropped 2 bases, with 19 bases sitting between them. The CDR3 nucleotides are TGTGCCAGCAGTATCACCCCTACACGGATTACCTACGAGCAGTACTTC. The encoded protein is CASSITPTRITYEQYF.

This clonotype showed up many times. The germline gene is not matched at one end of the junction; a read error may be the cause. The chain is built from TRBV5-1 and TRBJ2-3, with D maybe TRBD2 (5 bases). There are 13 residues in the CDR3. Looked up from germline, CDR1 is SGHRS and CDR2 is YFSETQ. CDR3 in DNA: TGTGCCAGCAGTCCGGGATACACAGATACGCAGTATTTT. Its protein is CASSPGYTDTQYF.

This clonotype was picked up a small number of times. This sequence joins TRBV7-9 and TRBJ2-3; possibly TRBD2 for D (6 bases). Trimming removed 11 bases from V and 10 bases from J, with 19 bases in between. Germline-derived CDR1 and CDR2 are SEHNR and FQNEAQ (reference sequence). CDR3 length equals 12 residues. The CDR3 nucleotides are TGTGCCGTGGGGGGACCTAACCAGGCGCAGTATTTT. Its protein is CAVGGPNQAQYF.

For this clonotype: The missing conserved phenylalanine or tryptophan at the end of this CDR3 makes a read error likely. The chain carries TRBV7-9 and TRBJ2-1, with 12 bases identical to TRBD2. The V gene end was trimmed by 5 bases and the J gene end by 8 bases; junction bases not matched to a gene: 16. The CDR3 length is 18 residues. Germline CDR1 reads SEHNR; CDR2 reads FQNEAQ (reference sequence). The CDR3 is CASSPYLAGGKGEDEQFI. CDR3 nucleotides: TGTGCCAGCAGCCCTTACCTAGCGGGAGGGAAAGGTGAGGATGAGCAGTTCATC.

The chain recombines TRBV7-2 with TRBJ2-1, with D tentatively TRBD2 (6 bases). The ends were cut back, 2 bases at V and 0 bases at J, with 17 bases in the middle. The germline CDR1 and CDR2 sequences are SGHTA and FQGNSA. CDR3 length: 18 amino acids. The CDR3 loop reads CASSLKIIAASSYNEQFF. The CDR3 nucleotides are TGTGCCAGCAGCTTAAAAATCATAGCGGCCAGCTCCTACAATGAGCAGTTCTTC.

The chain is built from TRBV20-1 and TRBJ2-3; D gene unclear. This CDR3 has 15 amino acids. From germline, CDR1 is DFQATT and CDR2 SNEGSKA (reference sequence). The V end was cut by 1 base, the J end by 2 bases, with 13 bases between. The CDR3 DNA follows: TGCAGTGCTAGAGTAGGCGCCGTGCTCACAGATACGCAGTATTTT. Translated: CSARVGAVLTDTQYF.

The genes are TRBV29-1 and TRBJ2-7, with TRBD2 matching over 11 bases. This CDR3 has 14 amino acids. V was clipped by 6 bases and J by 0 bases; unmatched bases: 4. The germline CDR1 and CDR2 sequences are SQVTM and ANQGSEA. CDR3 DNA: TGCAGCGTCGGGACTAGCGGAACCTCCTACGAGCAGTACTTC. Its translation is CSVGTSGTSYEQYF.

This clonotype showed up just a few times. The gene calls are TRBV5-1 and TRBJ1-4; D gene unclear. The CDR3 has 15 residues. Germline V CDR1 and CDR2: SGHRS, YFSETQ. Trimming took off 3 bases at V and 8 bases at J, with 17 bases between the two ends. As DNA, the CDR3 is TGCGCCAGCAGCTACACCGGACCTAGTACGGAAAAACTGTTTTTT. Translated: CASSYTGPSTEKLFF. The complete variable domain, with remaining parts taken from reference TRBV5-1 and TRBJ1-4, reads KAGVTQTPRYLIKTRGQQVTLSCSPISGHRSVSWYQQTPGQGLQFLFEYFSETQRNKGNFPGRFSGRQFSNSRSEMNVSTLELGDSALYLCASSYTGPSTEKLFFGSGTQLSVL.

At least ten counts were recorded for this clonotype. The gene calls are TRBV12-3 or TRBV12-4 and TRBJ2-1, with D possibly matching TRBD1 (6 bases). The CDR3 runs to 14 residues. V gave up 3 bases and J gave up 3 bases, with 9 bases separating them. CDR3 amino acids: CASSLRDNYNEQFF. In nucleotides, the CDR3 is TGTGCCAGCAGTTTGAGGGACAACTACAATGAGCAGTTCTTC.

The CDR3 bases are TGTGCCAGCAGCTCCCGACTAGCGGGTCTGTACCAAGAGACCCAGTACTTC. Its protein product is CASSSRLAGLYQETQYF. The chain recombines TRBV11-2 with TRBJ2-5; the match to TRBD2 covers 10 bases. This CDR3 is 17 amino acids long. V shed 4 bases, J shed 0 bases, and the junction held 8 bases outside the gene matches. Germline V CDR1 and CDR2: SGHAT, FQNNGV.

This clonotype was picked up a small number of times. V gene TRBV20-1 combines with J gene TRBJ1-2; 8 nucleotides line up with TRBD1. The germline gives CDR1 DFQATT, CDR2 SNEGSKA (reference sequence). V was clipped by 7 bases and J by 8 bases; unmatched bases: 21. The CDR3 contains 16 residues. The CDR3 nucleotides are TGCAGTGACAATCAGGGGGCGCAGTCCCCATTTGGAGGCTACACCTTC. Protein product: CSDNQGAQSPFGGYTF.

The CDR3 here is CSVDSRDGFGYTF. The CDR3 nucleotides are TGCAGCGTTGATAGCAGGGACGGATTTGGCTACACCTTC. V and J are TRBV29-1 and TRBJ1-2; D may be TRBD1 (5 bases). The V gene lost 3 bases and the J gene lost 7 bases, with 15 bases spanning the gap. The CDR3 spans 13 residues. Germline V gene sequence: CDR1 SQVTM, CDR2 ANQGSEA.

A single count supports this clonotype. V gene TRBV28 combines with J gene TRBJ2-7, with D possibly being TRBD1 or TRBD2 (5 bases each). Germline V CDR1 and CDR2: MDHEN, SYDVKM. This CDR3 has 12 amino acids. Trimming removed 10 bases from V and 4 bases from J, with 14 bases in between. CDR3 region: CATSSGLYEQYF. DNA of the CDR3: TGTGCCACATCCTCGGGGCTTTACGAGCAGTACTTC.